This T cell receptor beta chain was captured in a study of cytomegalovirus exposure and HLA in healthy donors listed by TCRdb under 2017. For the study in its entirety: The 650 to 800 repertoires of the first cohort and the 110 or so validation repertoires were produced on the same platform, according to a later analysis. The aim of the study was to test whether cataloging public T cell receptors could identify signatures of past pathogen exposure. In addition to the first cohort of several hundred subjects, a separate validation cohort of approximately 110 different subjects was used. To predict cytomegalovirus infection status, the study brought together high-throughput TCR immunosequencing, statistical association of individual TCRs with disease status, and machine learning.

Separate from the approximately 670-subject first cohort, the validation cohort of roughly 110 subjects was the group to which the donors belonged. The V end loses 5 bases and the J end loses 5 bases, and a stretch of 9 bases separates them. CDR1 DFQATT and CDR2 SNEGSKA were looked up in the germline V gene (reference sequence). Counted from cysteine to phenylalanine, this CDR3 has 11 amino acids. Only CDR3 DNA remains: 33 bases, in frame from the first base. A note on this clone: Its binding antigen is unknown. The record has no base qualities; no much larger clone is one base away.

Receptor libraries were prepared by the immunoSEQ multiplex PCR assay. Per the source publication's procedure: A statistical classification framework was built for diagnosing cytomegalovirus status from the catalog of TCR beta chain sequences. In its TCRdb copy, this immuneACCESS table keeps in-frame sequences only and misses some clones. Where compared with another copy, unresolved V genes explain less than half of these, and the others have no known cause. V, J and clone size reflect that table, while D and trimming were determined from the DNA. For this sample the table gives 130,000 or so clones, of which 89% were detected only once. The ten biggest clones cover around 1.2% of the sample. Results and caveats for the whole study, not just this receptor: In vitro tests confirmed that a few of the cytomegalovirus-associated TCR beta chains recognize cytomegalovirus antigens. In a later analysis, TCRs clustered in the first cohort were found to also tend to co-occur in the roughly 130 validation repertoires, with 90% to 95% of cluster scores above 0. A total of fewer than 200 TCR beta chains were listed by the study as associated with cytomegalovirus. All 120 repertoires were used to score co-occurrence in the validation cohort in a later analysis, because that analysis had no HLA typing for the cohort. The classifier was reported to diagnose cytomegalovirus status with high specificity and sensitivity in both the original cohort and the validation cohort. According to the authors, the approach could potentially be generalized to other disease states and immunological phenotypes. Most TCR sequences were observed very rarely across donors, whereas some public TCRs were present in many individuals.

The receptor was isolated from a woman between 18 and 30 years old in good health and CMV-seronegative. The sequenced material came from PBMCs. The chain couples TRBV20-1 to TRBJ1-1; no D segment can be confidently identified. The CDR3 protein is CSALELTEAFF. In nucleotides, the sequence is TGCAGTGCTCTTGAGTTGACTGAAGCTTTCTTT.